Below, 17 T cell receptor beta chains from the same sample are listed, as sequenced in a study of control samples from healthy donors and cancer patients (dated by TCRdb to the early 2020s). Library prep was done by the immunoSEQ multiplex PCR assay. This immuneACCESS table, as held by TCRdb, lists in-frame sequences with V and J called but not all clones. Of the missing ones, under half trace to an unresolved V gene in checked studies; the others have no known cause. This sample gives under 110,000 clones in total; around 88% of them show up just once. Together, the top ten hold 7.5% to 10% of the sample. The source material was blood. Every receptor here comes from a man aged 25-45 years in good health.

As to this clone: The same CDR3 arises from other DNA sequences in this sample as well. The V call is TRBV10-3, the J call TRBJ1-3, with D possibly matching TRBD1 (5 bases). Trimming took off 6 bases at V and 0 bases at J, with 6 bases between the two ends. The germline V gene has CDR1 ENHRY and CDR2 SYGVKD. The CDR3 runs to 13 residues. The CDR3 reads CAIRDSSGNTIYF. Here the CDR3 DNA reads TGTGCCATCAGAGACAGCTCTGGAAACACCATATATTTT.

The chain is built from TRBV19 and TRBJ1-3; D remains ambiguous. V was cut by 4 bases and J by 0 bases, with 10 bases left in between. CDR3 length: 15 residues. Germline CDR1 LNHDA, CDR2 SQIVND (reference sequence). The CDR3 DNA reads TGTGCCAGTAGTACCAACACCGTCTCTGGAAACACCATATATTTT. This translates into CASSTNTVSGNTIYF. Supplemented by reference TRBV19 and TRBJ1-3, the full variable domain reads DGGITQSPKYLFRKEGQNVTLSCEQNLNHDAMYWYRQDPGQGLRLIYYSQIVNDFQKGDIAEGYSVSREKKESFPLTVTSAQKNPTAFYLCASSTNTVSGNTIYFGEGSWLTVV.

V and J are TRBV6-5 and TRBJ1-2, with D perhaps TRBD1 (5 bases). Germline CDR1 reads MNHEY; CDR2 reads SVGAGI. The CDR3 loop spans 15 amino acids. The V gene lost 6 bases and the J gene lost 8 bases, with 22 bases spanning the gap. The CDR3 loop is CASSDEYGGVKGYTF. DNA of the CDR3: TGTGCCAGCAGCGACGAATATGGAGGGGTGAAGGGCTACACCTTC.

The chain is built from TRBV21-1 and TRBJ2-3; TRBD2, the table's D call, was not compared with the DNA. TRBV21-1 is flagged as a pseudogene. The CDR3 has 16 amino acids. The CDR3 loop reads CASSKAPHTRTDTQYF. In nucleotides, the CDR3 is TGTGCCAGCAGCAAAGCTCCCCACACTAGAACAGATACGCAGTATTTT.

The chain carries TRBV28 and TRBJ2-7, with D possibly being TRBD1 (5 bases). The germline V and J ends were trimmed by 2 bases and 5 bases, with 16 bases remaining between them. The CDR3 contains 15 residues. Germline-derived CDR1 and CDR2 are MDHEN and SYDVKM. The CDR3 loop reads CASSLGPGWYHEQYF. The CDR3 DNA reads TGTGCCAGCAGTTTAGGTCCAGGGTGGTACCACGAGCAGTACTTC.

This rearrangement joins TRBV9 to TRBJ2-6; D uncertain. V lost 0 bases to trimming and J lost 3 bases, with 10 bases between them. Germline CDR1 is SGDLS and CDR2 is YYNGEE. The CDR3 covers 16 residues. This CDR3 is CASSVGASSGANVLTF. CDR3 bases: TGTGCCAGCAGCGTAGGGGCGAGTAGTGGGGCCAACGTCCTGACTTTC.

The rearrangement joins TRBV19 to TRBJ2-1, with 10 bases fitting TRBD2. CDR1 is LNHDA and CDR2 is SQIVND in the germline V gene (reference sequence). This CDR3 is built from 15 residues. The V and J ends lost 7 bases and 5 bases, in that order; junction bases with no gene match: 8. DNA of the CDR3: TGTGCCAGTAACCCCTGGACTAGCGGACACAATGAGCAGTTCTTC. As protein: CASNPWTSGHNEQFF.

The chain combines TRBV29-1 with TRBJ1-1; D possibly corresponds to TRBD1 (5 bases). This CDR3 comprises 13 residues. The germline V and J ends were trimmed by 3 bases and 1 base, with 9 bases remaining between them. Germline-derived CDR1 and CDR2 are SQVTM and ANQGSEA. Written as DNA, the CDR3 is TGCAGCGTTGACGGGGGAAAGAACACTGAAGCTTTCTTT. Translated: CSVDGGKNTEAFF.

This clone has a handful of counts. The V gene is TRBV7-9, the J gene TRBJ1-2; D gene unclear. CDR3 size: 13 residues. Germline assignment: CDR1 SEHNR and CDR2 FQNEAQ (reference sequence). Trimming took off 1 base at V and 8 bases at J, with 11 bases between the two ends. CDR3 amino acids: CASSLDPFWGYTF. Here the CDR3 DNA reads TGTGCCAGCAGCTTAGACCCGTTTTGGGGCTACACCTTC.

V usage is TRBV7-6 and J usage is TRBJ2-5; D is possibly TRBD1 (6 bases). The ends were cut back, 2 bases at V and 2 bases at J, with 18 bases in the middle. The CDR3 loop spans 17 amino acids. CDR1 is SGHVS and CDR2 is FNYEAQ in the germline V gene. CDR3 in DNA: TGTGCCAGCAGCTTACCTTTCTCCGGGACAATGCAAGAGACCCAGTACTTC. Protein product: CASSLPFSGTMQETQYF. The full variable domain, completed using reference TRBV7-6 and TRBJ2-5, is GAGVSQSPRYKVTKRGQDVALRCDPISGHVSLYWYRQALGQGPEFLTYFNYEAQQDKSGLPNDRFSAERPEGSISTLTIQRTEQRDSAMYRCASSLPFSGTMQETQYFGPGTRLLVL.

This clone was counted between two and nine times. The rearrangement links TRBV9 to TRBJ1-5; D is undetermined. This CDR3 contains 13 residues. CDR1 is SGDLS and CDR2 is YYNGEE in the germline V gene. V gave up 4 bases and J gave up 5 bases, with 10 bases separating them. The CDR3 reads CASSRDFDQPQHF. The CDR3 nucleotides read TGTGCCAGCAGCAGGGATTTTGATCAGCCCCAGCATTTT.

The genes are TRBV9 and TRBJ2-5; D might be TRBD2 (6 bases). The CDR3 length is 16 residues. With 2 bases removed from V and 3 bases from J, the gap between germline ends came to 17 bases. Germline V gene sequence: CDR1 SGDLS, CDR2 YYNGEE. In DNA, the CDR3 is TGTGCCAGCAGCGTTGGGAGGATGGCGGGAAAAGAGACCCAGTACTTC. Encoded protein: CASSVGRMAGKETQYF. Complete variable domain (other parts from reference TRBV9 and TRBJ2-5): DSGVTQTPKHLITATGQRVTLRCSPRSGDLSVYWYQQSLDQGLQFLIQYYNGEERAKGNILERFSAQQFPDLHSELNLSSLELGDSALYFCASSVGRMAGKETQYFGPGTRLLVL.

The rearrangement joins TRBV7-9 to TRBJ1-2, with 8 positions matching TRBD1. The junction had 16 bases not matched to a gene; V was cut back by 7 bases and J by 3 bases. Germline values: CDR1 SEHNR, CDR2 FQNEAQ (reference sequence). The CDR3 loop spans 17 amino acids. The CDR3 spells CASTTSQGAAGDYGYTF. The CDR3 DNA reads TGTGCCAGCACCACCTCCCAGGGGGCGGCTGGGGACTATGGCTACACCTTC. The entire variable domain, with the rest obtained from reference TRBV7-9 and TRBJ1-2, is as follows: DTGVSQNPRHKITKRGQNVTFRCDPISEHNRLYWYRQTLGQGPEFLTYFQNEAQLEKSRLLSDRFSAERPKGSFSTLEIQRTEQGDSAMYLCASTTSQGAAGDYGYTFGSGTRLTVV.

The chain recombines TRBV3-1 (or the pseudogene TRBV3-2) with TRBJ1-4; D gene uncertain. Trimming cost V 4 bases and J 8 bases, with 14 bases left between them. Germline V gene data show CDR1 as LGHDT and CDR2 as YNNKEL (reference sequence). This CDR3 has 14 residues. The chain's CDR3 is CASSLMGFGEKLFF. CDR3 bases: TGTGCCAGCAGCCTGATGGGTTTTGGAGAAAAACTGTTTTTT.

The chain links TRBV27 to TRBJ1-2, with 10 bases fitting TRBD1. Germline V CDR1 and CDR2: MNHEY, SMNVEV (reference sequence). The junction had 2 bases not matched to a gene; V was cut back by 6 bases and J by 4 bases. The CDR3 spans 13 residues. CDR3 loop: CASRRDRGYGYTF. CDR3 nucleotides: TGTGCCAGCAGGAGGGACAGGGGCTATGGCTACACCTTC.

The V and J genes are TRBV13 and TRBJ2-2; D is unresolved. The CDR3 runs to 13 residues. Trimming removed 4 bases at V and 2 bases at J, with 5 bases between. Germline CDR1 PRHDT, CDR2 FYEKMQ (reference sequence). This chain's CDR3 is CASSSENTGELFF. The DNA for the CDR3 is TGTGCCAGCAGCTCAGAAAACACCGGGGAGCTGTTTTTT.

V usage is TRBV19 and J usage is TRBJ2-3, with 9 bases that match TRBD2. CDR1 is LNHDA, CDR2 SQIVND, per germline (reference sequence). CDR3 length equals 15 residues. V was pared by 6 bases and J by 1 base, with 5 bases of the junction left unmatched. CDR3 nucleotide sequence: TGTGCCAGTAGCGATAGCGGGGGTGGCACAGATACGCAGTATTTT. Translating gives CASSDSGGGTDTQYF.